This T cell receptor beta chain was recovered during a study of read filtering for tumor transcriptome and immune sequencing. This clonotype was detected many times. From 400 to 450 ng of RNA, a library with molecular barcoded alpha/delta and beta/gamma adaptors was made. TCRdb re-analysed the reads in MiXCR, keeping a single row per CDR3 protein. The data contain about 39,000 distinct CDR3 sequences, roughly 13% of them singletons. Per the germline V gene, CDR1 is DFQATT and CDR2 is SNEGSKA (reference sequence). This CDR3 region has 13 residues. Trimming cost V 4 bases and J 4 bases, with 13 bases left between them.

Sequencing was performed on a population of CD138-negative cells sorted from bone marrow. This sequence joins TRBV20-1 and TRBJ2-5, with D possibly TRBD2 on 6 matching bases. This receptor was obtained from a donor over 35 with multiple myeloma. This chain's CDR3 is CSATPGVRETQYF. As DNA, the CDR3 is TGCAGTGCTACACCGGGAGTTCGAGAGACCCAGTACTTC.